One sample yielded the 22 T cell receptor beta chains listed below, sequenced in a study of blood T cell repertoires in COVID-19. Generated by immunoSEQ multiplex PCR, the TCRdb table keeps only in-frame clones and is missing some. The table shows about 260,000 clones, with approximately 89% occurring only once. Specimen: peripheral blood. The receptors come from a woman aged 50 to 60 with acute or convalescent COVID-19.

The V gene is TRBV2, the J gene TRBJ1-3, with 7 bases matching TRBD1. This CDR3 spans 14 amino acids. After removal of 6 bases from V and 0 bases from J, the junction contained 2 bases not matched to a gene. The germline V gene has CDR1 SNHLY and CDR2 FYNNEI. This CDR3 is CASRDRFSGNTIYF. The CDR3 DNA sequence: TGTGCCAGCAGGGACAGGTTCTCTGGAAACACCATATATTTT.

This sequence joins TRBV18 and TRBJ1-5; TRBD1 matches at 8 bases. This CDR3 is built from 13 residues. V was clipped by 4 bases and J by 6 bases; unmatched bases: 2. Germline V gene sequence: CDR1 KGHSH, CDR2 LQKENI. The CDR3 nucleotides read TGTGCCAGCTCACTCGACAGGGGTCAGCCCCAGCATTTT. It specifies CASSLDRGQPQHF.

This chain joins TRBV28 and TRBJ2-4; possibly TRBD2 for D (5 bases). CDR1 is MDHEN, CDR2 SYDVKM, per germline. Trimming cost V 7 bases and J 2 bases, with 12 bases left between them. The CDR3 sequence is 14 residues long. The CDR3 nucleotides are TGTGCCAGCAACTCTGCGGGTTCCAAAAACATTCAGTACTTC. It specifies CASNSAGSKNIQYF.

V is TRBV9 and J is TRBJ1-3, with 9 bases fitting TRBD1. Germline CDR1 is SGDLS and CDR2 is YYNGEE. V gave up 4 bases and J gave up 4 bases; unmatched junction bases: 9. The CDR3 has 16 residues. The CDR3 DNA follows: TGTGCCAGCAGCACCCGACAGGGGGATAAAGGAAACACCATATATTTT. As protein: CASSTRQGDKGNTIYF. The whole variable domain, remainder taken from reference TRBV9 and TRBJ1-3, is DSGVTQTPKHLITATGQRVTLRCSPRSGDLSVYWYQQSLDQGLQFLIQYYNGEERAKGNILERFSAQQFPDLHSELNLSSLELGDSALYFCASSTRQGDKGNTIYFGEGSWLTVV.

V usage is TRBV19 and J usage is TRBJ1-3; a possible D gene is TRBD1 (6 bases). The V gene lost 3 bases and the J gene lost 0 bases, with 9 bases spanning the gap. This CDR3 spans 15 amino acids. CDR1 is LNHDA, CDR2 SQIVND, per germline (reference sequence). The CDR3 DNA is TGTGCCAGTAGTATCGAACAGGGCTCTGGAAACACCATATATTTT. Translating it yields CASSIEQGSGNTIYF.

This clone was seen just once. The V and J genes are TRBV7-9 and TRBJ1-1; weak D call: TRBD1 (5 bases). There are 15 residues in the CDR3. In germline, CDR1 is SEHNR, CDR2 FQNEAQ (reference sequence). V lost 0 bases to trimming and J lost 1 base, with 9 bases between them. The CDR3 here is CASSLAETANTEAFF. The CDR3 nucleotides read TGTGCCAGCAGCTTAGCAGAGACAGCGAACACTGAAGCTTTCTTT.

This clone was observed a single time. The chain employs TRBV6-5 and TRBJ1-5; D perhaps matches TRBD1 (6 bases). The CDR3 contains 13 residues. V gave up 6 bases and J gave up 6 bases, with 12 bases separating them. Per germline, CDR1 MNHEY and CDR2 SVGAGI. In nucleotides, the CDR3 is TGTGCCAGCAGACCTAGGGGGACTCAGCCCCAGCATTTT. It translates to CASRPRGTQPQHF.

The CDR3 region is CASSVGTGLSYEQYF. The CDR3 region has the DNA TGTGCCAGCAGCGTCGGGACAGGACTTTCCTACGAGCAGTACTTC. V usage is TRBV9 and J usage is TRBJ2-7, with 8 nucleotides matching TRBD1. CDR1 is SGDLS, CDR2 YYNGEE, per germline. V dropped 2 bases and J dropped 1; count of bases not matched to a gene: 5. This CDR3 has 15 residues.

This clone has more than one count but fewer than ten. This chain connects TRBV13 to TRBJ2-7, with 7 positions matching TRBD1. The CDR3 covers 16 residues. From germline, CDR1 is PRHDT and CDR2 FYEKMQ (reference sequence). The V gene end was trimmed by 4 bases and the J gene end by 3 bases; junction bases not matched to a gene: 12. CDR3: CASSSPTGSWDYEQYF. CDR3 in DNA: TGTGCCAGCAGCTCCCCGACAGGGAGTTGGGACTACGAGCAGTACTTC.

In its sample, this clone was seen once. The chain uses TRBV29-1 and TRBJ2-4; 8 bases agree with TRBD2. Per germline, CDR1 SQVTM and CDR2 ANQGSEA. This CDR3 has 13 amino acids. V gave up 3 bases and J gave up 8 bases; unmatched junction bases: 6. CDR3 residues: CSVEAGGRDIQYF. DNA of the CDR3: TGCAGCGTTGAGGCGGGAGGTCGGGACATTCAGTACTTC.

J is TRBJ1-5 and V is TRBV11-2; maybe TRBD1 (5 bases). CDR1 and CDR2 (germline): SGHAT, FQNNGV. Trimming stripped 4 bases from V and 1 base from J, with 14 bases between. The CDR3 extends over 16 amino acids. The CDR3 DNA sequence: TGTGCCAGCAGCTCGGGGTTGGGGGGGAGCAATCAGCCCCAGCATTTT. The encoded protein is CASSSGLGGSNQPQHF.

V usage is TRBV24-1 and J usage is TRBJ1-5; maybe TRBD1 (5 bases). The CDR3 sequence is 15 residues long. The germline V gene encodes CDR1 KGHDR and CDR2 SFDVKD. Trimming took off 2 bases at V and 4 bases at J, with 11 bases between the two ends. CDR3 in amino acids: CATSDSLDINQPQHF. CDR3 in DNA: TGTGCCACCAGTGATTCGTTGGACATTAATCAGCCCCAGCATTTT.

The CDR3 region has the DNA TGTGCCAGCAGTTTATCGACACAGGCGGCCCTCAATCAGCCCCAGCATTTT. Translated, it gives CASSLSTQAALNQPQHF. The rearrangement joins TRBV27 to TRBJ1-5; D perhaps matches TRBD1 (5 bases). Trimming left V 0 bases short and J 3 bases short, with 15 bases between. The CDR3 contains 17 residues. CDR1 and CDR2 from the germline V gene are MNHEY and SMNVEV (reference sequence).

The gene calls are TRBV12-3 or TRBV12-4 and TRBJ1-5, with D perhaps matching TRBD1 (6 bases). V lost 6 bases and J lost 5, with 11 bases in between. This CDR3 has 13 amino acids. The CDR3: CASSLQGDQPQHF. The CDR3 DNA is TGTGCCAGCAGCCTACAGGGCGATCAGCCCCAGCATTTT.

The chain joins TRBV6-5 to TRBJ2-7, with 8 bases lining up with TRBD2. V lost 5 bases to trimming and J lost 2 bases; unmatched junction nucleotides: 8. Germline V gives CDR1 MNHEY, CDR2 SVGAGI. This CDR3 comprises 15 residues. The CDR3 nucleotides are TGTGCCAGCAGTCGTAGCGGGATAGGGACCTACGAGCAGTACTTC. It translates to CASSRSGIGTYEQYF.

This clone was seen once. This chain joins TRBV7-3 and TRBJ2-1; 10 bases match TRBD2. With 3 bases clipped from V and 8 bases from J, the junction kept 4 bases outside the gene matches. The CDR3 runs to 14 residues. Per germline, CDR1 SGHTA and CDR2 FQGTGA. CDR3 sequence (DNA): TGTGCCAGCAGCTTGACTAGCGGGTCGGATGAGCAGTTCTTC. Its translation: CASSLTSGSDEQFF.

The CDR3 DNA reads TGTGCCAGCAGTTCGCCCCCAGGACAGGAGGCTGAAAAACTGTTTTTT. Its translation is CASSSPPGQEAEKLFF. This rearrangement joins TRBV28 to TRBJ1-4, with TRBD1 matching over 7 bases. Germline-derived CDR1 and CDR2 are MDHEN and SYDVKM. The CDR3 has 16 amino acids. The V gene end was trimmed by 4 bases and the J gene end by 7 bases; junction bases not matched to a gene: 12.

This chain joins TRBV19 and TRBJ1-1; the D is unclear. The CDR3 spans 11 residues. V was cut by 1 base and J by 6 bases, with 3 bases left in between. Germline loops: CDR1 LNHDA, CDR2 SQIVND (reference sequence). Here the CDR3 DNA reads TGTGCCAGTAGTATAGGGCCTGAAGCTTTCTTT. It codes for CASSIGPEAFF. The complete variable domain, with remaining parts taken from reference TRBV19 and TRBJ1-1, reads DGGITQSPKYLFRKEGQNVTLSCEQNLNHDAMYWYRQDPGQGLRLIYYSQIVNDFQKGDIAEGYSVSREKKESFPLTVTSAQKNPTAFYLCASSIGPEAFFGQGTRLTVV.

This sequence joins TRBV7-2 and TRBJ2-5; 8 bases are a match to TRBD2. Germline V gives CDR1 SGHTA, CDR2 FQGNSA. The CDR3 is 15 amino acids. V lost 8 bases, J lost 5 bases, and 13 bases stayed unmatched. As DNA, the CDR3 is TGTGCCAGCGTCCCATCCGGGAGGGGGACTGAGACCCAGTACTTC. Its translation is CASVPSGRGTETQYF.

The DNA for the CDR3 is TGTGCCAGCAGCTTAAGGACTAGCACAGATACGCAGTATTTT. Its protein product is CASSLRTSTDTQYF. This sequence joins TRBV11-2 and TRBJ2-3; perhaps TRBD2 as D (5 bases). V was pared by 2 bases and J by 0 bases, with 6 bases between. Germline CDR1 is SGHAT and CDR2 is FQNNGV. The CDR3 loop spans 14 amino acids.

The chain uses TRBV27 and TRBJ2-7; unclear D gene. The ends were cut back, 3 bases at V and 5 bases at J, with 23 bases in the middle. The CDR3 contains 17 residues. In germline, CDR1 is MNHEY, CDR2 SMNVEV (reference sequence). In DNA, the CDR3 is TGTGCCAGCAGTTTGGTCGCATTTCGAGAAGATATCCACGAGCAGTACTTC. Translating it yields CASSLVAFREDIHEQYF.

This chain joins TRBV28 and TRBJ2-3, with 8 bases identical to TRBD2. The CDR3 is 14 amino acids. V shed 6 bases, J shed 7 bases, and the junction held 9 bases outside the gene matches. Germline CDR1 MDHEN, CDR2 SYDVKM. CDR3 loop: CASSSGGGLNTQYF. The CDR3 DNA reads as TGTGCCAGCAGCTCCGGCGGGGGGCTAAATACGCAGTATTTT.